Listed below are T cell receptor beta chains from one sample, sequenced in a study of memory CD4+ T cells and cytomegalovirus serostatus. Sequenced by immunoSEQ multiplex PCR; TCRdb stores in-frame clones only, minus some. The sample holds tens of thousands of clones; approximately 80% are singletons and the top ten take under 6%. Sequencing used memory CD4+ T cells from blood. These receptors originate from an adult in good health and CMV-seropositive. Both conserved end residues are part of each CDR3. A D gene is named only where the DNA matches it firmly. Clone sizes are given selectively: once, few, many, or a class where the clone is expanded.

TRBV2	TRBJ2-6	-	-	TGTGCCAGCAGTTACAGGGCAAAGGTCTCTGGGGCCAACGTCCTGACTTTC	CASSYRAKVSGANVLTF
TRBV5-6	TRBJ2-2	TRBD1	once	TGTGCCAGCAGACTGGACAGGGAATACACCGGGGAGCTGTTTTTT	CASRLDREYTGELFF
TRBV19	TRBJ1-2	-	-	TGTGCCAGTAGTAGGGAGACAGTCAAGGGTGGCTACACCTTC	CASSRETVKGGYTF
TRBV19	TRBJ2-2	TRBD1	-	TGTGCCAGTAGCGGACAGGGGGCTTCGAACACCGGGGAGCTGTTTTTT	CASSGQGASNTGELFF
TRBV28	TRBJ1-1	-	-	TGTGCCAGCAGCCAACAGAACACTGAAGCTTTCTTT	CASSQQNTEAFF
TRBV5-1	TRBJ2-1	TRBD2	once	TGCGCCAGCAGCTTAACTAGCGGGGGGGCCAGTGAGCAGTTCTTC	CASSLTSGGASEQFF
TRBV5-4	TRBJ1-4	-	once	TGTGCCAGCAGCTTGGATGGTTCACAGGCGGGTGAAAAACTGTTTTTT	CASSLDGSQAGEKLFF
TRBV6-1	TRBJ1-2	-	-	TGTGCCAGCACCAAAAAAGAGACAGGACCCTATGGCTACACCTTC	CASTKKETGPYGYTF
TRBV6-5	TRBJ1-1	-	-	TGTGCCAGCAGTTACGGGGGGACAGAAGCTTTCTTT	CASSYGGTEAFF
TRBV5-1	TRBJ1-2	TRBD1	-	TGCGCCAGCAGCTTGGGGACAGGGGCAATTAGTGGAGATGGCTACACCTTC	CASSLGTGAISGDGYTF
TRBV5-4	TRBJ1-1	-	once	TGTGCCAGCAATACGCAGGCCATGGGCACTGAAGCTTTCTTT	CASNTQAMGTEAFF